The clone carrying this T cell receptor (beta chain) was picked up a small number of times. Its target is not known. These data are taken from a study of CD8 T cells in ankylosing spondylitis. MiXCR was run by TCRdb on the 5' RACE reads, yielding one entry per CDR3 protein. The repertoire includes 100,000 to 150,000 distinct CDR3 sequences, roughly 15% of them detected once, and approximately 30% sits in the top ten. Broader study findings: Among TCR beta sequences, a motif of fewer than 10 highly homologous variants appeared characteristic of ankylosing spondylitis blood. Earlier reports found some motif variants in synovial fluid and blood in reactive arthritis. Disease-linked clones bore a CD8+ phenotype and were relatively rare in peripheral blood.

Trimming shortened V by 7 bases and J by 6 bases, and 17 bases separated the two germline ends. The CDR3 covers 14 residues. From germline, CDR1 is SGHAT and CDR2 FQDESV (reference sequence). The chain links TRBV11-1 to TRBJ2-3; D tentatively fits TRBD1 or TRBD2 (5 bases each). Specimen: blood, either unsorted or a sorted T cell fraction (not recorded which). This TCR was sampled from a male donor with ankylosing spondylitis. The CDR3, as DNA: TGTGCCAGCACCCTTGGGGGTCTTTATGATACGCAGTATTTT. This translates into CASTLGGLYDTQYF.